This TCR beta chain was identified during a study of T cells in localized non-small cell lung cancer. The V end was cut by 4 bases, the J end by 8 bases, with 12 bases between. The CDR3 length is 13 residues. Germline V gives CDR1 SGHAT, CDR2 FQNNGV. The assay was immunoSEQ multiplex PCR, and TCRdb's table has in-frame clones only and misses some. Among tens of thousands of clones listed, around 84% were seen once. The sequence came from a male donor older than 55 with stage III lung adenocarcinoma. The source material was peripheral blood, sampled before any cancer treatment. The J gene is TRBJ2-1, the V gene TRBV11-2; tentatively, D is TRBD1 (5 bases). The CDR3: CASSSGHGDEQFF. CDR3 DNA sequence: TGTGCCAGCAGCTCCGGACATGGGGATGAGCAGTTCTTC.